The 20 T cell receptor beta chains listed next were all sequenced from one sample in a study of cytotoxic CD8 clonotypes in ibrutinib-treated CLL. The method was immunoSEQ multiplex PCR; TCRdb's version includes in-frame clones alone and lacks a portion of them. The sample shows 300,000 or so clones, approximately 67% of them seen only once. The specimen was PBMCs, collected after 36 months of ibrutinib treatment. The receptors here all came from a human donor with chronic lymphocytic leukemia.

The chain carries TRBV9 and TRBJ1-3, with D uncertain. The germline gives CDR1 SGDLS, CDR2 YYNGEE. This CDR3 is built from 13 residues. The V end was cut by 0 bases, the J end by 10 bases, with 11 bases between. In DNA, the CDR3 is TGTGCCAGCAGCGTAGCTGACGGAGTGACCATATATTTT. As protein: CASSVADGVTIYF.

J is TRBJ2-1 and V is TRBV7-3; 10 nucleotides agree with TRBD1. Losses at the gene ends were 5 bases for V and 9 bases for J; bases not matched to a gene: 10. Germline V gene lookup returns CDR1 SGHTA and CDR2 FQGTGA. This CDR3 has 15 residues. The DNA for the CDR3 is TGTGCCAGCAGCGTATCGGACAGGGGGTTCACTGAGCAGTTCTTC. Translation: CASSVSDRGFTEQFF. The full variable domain, its missing parts supplied by reference TRBV7-3 and TRBJ2-1, is GAGVSQTPSNKVTEKGKYVELRCDPISGHTALYWYRQSLGQGPEFLIYFQGTGAADDSGLPNDRFFAVRPEGSVSTLKIQRTERGDSAVYLCASSVSDRGFTEQFFGPGTRLTVL.

J is TRBJ1-2 and V is TRBV5-1; unclear D gene. The CDR3 runs to 13 residues. With 5 bases removed from V and 0 bases from J, the gap between germline ends came to 8 bases. The germline V gene has CDR1 SGHRS and CDR2 YFSETQ. DNA of the CDR3: TGCGCCAGCAGTGAGGTAGCTAACTATGGCTACACCTTC. Its protein is CASSEVANYGYTF.

This clone has only a few counts. The rearrangement joins TRBV7-9 to TRBJ2-4; D is ambiguous. Germline V gives CDR1 SEHNR, CDR2 FQNEAQ (reference sequence). The CDR3 sequence is 17 residues long. V was clipped by 1 base and J by 1 base, with 14 bases between them. The CDR3 here is CASSLGSIVWAKNIQYF. The CDR3 nucleotides are TGTGCCAGCAGCTTAGGATCGATCGTATGGGCCAAAAACATTCAGTACTTC.

The gene calls are TRBV9 and TRBJ2-1; the D gene is possibly TRBD2 (6 bases). CDR1 and CDR2 (germline): SGDLS, YYNGEE. V dropped 6 bases and J dropped 1 base, with 14 bases sitting between them. This CDR3 region has 15 residues. CDR3 DNA: TGTGCCAGCACCTGGGGGGAGTGGTCCTACAATGAGCAGTTCTTC. Its translation is CASTWGEWSYNEQFF.

This rearrangement joins TRBV7-6 to TRBJ2-5; TRBD1 agrees at 9 bases. The junction had 4 bases not matched to a gene; V was cut back by 5 bases and J by 3 bases. Germline CDR1 SGHVS, CDR2 FNYEAQ. CDR3 length: 14 residues. The CDR3 coding sequence is TGTGCCAGCAGCGAGGACAGGGGTGAAGAGACCCAGTACTTC. This codes for CASSEDRGEETQYF.

This rearrangement joins TRBV4-1 to TRBJ2-7; unclear D gene. This CDR3 is 16 amino acids long. Per germline, CDR1 MGHRA and CDR2 YSYEKL. The germline V and J ends were trimmed by 1 base and 0 bases, with 13 bases remaining between them. CDR3 in DNA: TGCGCCAGCAGCCAAGCACCTAGAGTGATCTCCTACGAGCAGTACTTC. It is translated as CASSQAPRVISYEQYF.

The chain combines TRBV29-1 with TRBJ1-2; D unclear. The CDR3 sequence is 14 residues long. CDR1 is SQVTM, CDR2 ANQGSEA, per germline. V dropped 0 bases and J dropped 4 bases, with 12 bases sitting between them. The CDR3 is CSVEDQVGPYGYTF. In DNA, the CDR3 is TGCAGCGTTGAAGATCAAGTCGGTCCCTATGGCTACACCTTC.

The CDR3 bases are TGTGCCAGCAGTTTAAGTCCCCGACAGGGATATCAGCCCCAGCATTTT. It yields the protein CASSLSPRQGYQPQHF. The genes are TRBV28 and TRBJ1-5, with 7 bases that match TRBD1. V shed 2 bases and J 5 bases; nucleotides not matched to a gene: 9. This CDR3 region has 16 residues. CDR1 and CDR2 from the germline V gene are MDHEN and SYDVKM.

The chain carries TRBV11-2 and TRBJ2-3; unclear D gene. CDR1 and CDR2 (germline): SGHAT, FQNNGV. The CDR3 loop spans 12 amino acids. The V gene lost 5 bases and the J gene lost 5 bases, with 8 bases spanning the gap. CDR3 region: CASSTLRDTQYF. Written as DNA, the CDR3 is TGTGCCAGCAGCACCCTCAGAGATACGCAGTATTTT.

The chain has TRBV19 and TRBJ1-5; D possibly corresponds to TRBD1 (6 bases). V shed 2 bases and J shed 3 bases, with 11 bases lying between them. Germline CDR1 reads LNHDA; CDR2 reads SQIVND (reference sequence). The CDR3 length is 15 residues. CDR3 nucleotide sequence: TGTGCCAGTAGTATACGGTACAGGGACAATCAGCCCCAGCATTTT. Translated, it gives CASSIRYRDNQPQHF.

This chain links TRBV28 with TRBJ2-3; TRBD1 matches at 8 bases. V trimming: 4 bases; J trimming: 0 bases; junction bases outside the gene matches: 3. Germline values: CDR1 MDHEN, CDR2 SYDVKM. The CDR3 is 15 amino acids. The CDR3 DNA sequence: TGTGCCAGCAGTTCGACAGGGGAGAGCACAGATACGCAGTATTTT. The encoded protein is CASSSTGESTDTQYF.

This clone came up once. Here the CDR3 reads CASRGQRKPVTDTQYF. The CDR3 region has the DNA TGCGCCAGCAGGGGGCAGAGAAAACCAGTCACAGATACGCAGTATTTT. The rearrangement joins TRBV5-1 to TRBJ2-3; possible D gene TRBD1, 5 bases. Germline values: CDR1 SGHRS, CDR2 YFSETQ. This CDR3 spans 16 amino acids. Deletions cut 5 bases from V and 2 bases from J, with 18 bases between.

The CDR3 loop is CASSVGFGITDGYTF. CDR3 nucleotides: TGTGCCAGCAGCGTAGGGTTTGGTATCACAGATGGCTACACCTTC. J is TRBJ1-2 and V is TRBV9; D not resolved. Germline lookup yields CDR1 SGDLS and CDR2 YYNGEE. Deletions cut 0 bases from V and 6 bases from J, with 15 bases between. The CDR3 has 15 residues.

To note about this clone: This same CDR3 is encoded by further DNA sequences in the sample. The rearrangement uses TRBV28 and TRBJ2-7; no reliable D call. This CDR3 has 13 amino acids. Per germline, CDR1 MDHEN and CDR2 SYDVKM. Trimming pared 3 bases from V and 4 bases from J, leaving 10 bases between. CDR3 amino acids: CASSLPSGYEQYF. The CDR3 region has the DNA TGTGCCAGCAGTTTGCCCTCCGGGTACGAGCAGTACTTC. The full variable domain, in which reference TRBV28 and TRBJ2-7 provide the parts outside the CDR3, is DVKVTQSSRYLVKRTGEKVFLECVQDMDHENMFWYRQDPGLGLRLIYFSYDVKMKEKGDIPEGYSVSREKKERFSLILESASTNQTSMYLCASSLPSGYEQYFGPGTRLTVT.

Here the CDR3 DNA reads TGTGCCAGCAGCAGCACCGGGGAGCTGTTTTTT. Translated: CASSSTGELFF. This chain joins TRBV27 and TRBJ2-2; D gene ambiguous. CDR1 and CDR2 (germline): MNHEY, SMNVEV (reference sequence). V was clipped by 6 bases and J by 4 bases, with 3 bases between them. CDR3 length: 11 amino acids.

V gene TRBV4-1 combines with J gene TRBJ1-1; D is ambiguous. CDR1 is MGHRA, CDR2 YSYEKL, per germline. Deletions cut 4 bases from V and 5 bases from J, with 14 bases between. The CDR3 has 14 residues. For the CDR3, the DNA is TGCGCCAGCAGCCCCCTCTGGAGGCGAACTGAAGCTTTCTTT. Amino acids: CASSPLWRRTEAFF.

The chain employs TRBV25-1 and TRBJ2-3; a possible D gene is TRBD1 (5 bases). This CDR3 region has 15 residues. The V end was cut by 3 bases, the J end by 6 bases, with 16 bases between. Per germline, CDR1 MGHDK and CDR2 SYGVNS. CDR3: CASSDWQGFSDTQYF. Here the CDR3 DNA reads TGTGCCAGCAGTGATTGGCAGGGATTTTCCGATACGCAGTATTTT.

CDR3 loop: CASRRTPAYEQYF. DNA for the CDR3: TGTGCCAGCAGAAGGACGCCCGCCTACGAGCAGTACTTC. V is TRBV27 and J is TRBJ2-7; unclear D gene. This CDR3 spans 13 amino acids. Germline V gene lookup returns CDR1 MNHEY and CDR2 SMNVEV (reference sequence). V lost 6 bases and J 2 bases, leaving 11 bases between the germline ends.

The V call is TRBV6-5, the J call TRBJ1-2; D not certain. V was shortened by 2 bases and J by 4 bases, with 8 bases between the two germline ends. This CDR3 comprises 13 residues. The V gene's germline CDR1 is MNHEY and CDR2 SVGAGI. CDR3 DNA: TGTGCCAGCAGTTACGGCGGGGTCTATGGCTACACCTTC. This encodes CASSYGGVYGYTF.